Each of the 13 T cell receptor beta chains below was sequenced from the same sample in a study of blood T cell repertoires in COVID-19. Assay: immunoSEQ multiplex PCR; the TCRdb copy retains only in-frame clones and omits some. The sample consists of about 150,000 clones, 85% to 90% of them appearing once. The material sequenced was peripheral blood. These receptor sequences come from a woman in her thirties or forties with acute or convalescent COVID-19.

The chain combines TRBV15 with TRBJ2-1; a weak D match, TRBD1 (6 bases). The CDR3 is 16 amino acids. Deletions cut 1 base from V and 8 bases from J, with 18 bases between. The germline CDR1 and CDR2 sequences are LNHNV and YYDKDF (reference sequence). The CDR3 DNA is TGTGCCACCAGCAGAGCTCTCAACAGGGTTGTCGATGAGCAGTTCTTC. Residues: CATSRALNRVVDEQFF.

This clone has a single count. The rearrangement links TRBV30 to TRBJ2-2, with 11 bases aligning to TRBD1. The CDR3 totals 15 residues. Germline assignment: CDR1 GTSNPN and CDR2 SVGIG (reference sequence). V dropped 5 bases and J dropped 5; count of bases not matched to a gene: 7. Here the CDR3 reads CAWSGTGGYTGELFF. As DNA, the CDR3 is TGTGCCTGGTCCGGGACAGGGGGATATACCGGGGAGCTGTTTTTT.

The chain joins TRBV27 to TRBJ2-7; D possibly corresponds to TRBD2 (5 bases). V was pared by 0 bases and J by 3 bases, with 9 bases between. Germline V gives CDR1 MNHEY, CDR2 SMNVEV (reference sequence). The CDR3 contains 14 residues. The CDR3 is CASSLSRAGYEQYF. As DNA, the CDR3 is TGTGCCAGCAGTTTATCGAGGGCAGGCTACGAGCAGTACTTC.

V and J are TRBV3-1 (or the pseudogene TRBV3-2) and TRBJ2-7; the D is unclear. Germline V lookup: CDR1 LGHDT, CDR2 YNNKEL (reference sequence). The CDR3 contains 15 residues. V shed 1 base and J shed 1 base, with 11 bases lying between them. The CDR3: CASSQVGAGSYEQYF. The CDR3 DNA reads TGTGCCAGCAGCCAAGTTGGAGCCGGATCCTACGAGCAGTACTTC.

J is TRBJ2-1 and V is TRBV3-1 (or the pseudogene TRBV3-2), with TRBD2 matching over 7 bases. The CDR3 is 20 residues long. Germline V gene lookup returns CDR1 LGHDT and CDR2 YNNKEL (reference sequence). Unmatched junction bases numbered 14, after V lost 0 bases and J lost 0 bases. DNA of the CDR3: TGTGCCAGCAGCCAAGATTCTGGCCTTGGGGACTATCGCTCCTACAATGAGCAGTTCTTC. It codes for CASSQDSGLGDYRSYNEQFF.

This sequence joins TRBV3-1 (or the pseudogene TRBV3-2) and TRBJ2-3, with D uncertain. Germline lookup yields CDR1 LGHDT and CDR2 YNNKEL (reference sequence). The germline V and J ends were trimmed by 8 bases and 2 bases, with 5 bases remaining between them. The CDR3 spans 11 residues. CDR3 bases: TGTGCCAGCTCCCACACAGATACGCAGTATTTT. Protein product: CASSHTDTQYF.

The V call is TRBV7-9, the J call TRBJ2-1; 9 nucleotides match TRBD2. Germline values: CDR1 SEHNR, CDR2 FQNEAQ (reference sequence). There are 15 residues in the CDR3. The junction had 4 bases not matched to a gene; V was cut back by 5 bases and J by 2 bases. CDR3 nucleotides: TGTGCCAGCAGCCCTGTAGCGGGGGCCTACAATGAGCAGTTCTTC. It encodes CASSPVAGAYNEQFF.

The DNA of the CDR3 is TGTGCCTGGAGTGTCGGTAGCGGGAGGAGCGCAGATACGCAGTATTTT. Amino acids: CAWSVGSGRSADTQYF. J is TRBJ2-3 and V is TRBV30, with TRBD2 identical over 10 bases. The germline CDR1 and CDR2 sequences are GTSNPN and SVGIG (reference sequence). There are 16 residues in the CDR3. V was clipped by 0 bases and J by 4 bases; unmatched bases: 7.

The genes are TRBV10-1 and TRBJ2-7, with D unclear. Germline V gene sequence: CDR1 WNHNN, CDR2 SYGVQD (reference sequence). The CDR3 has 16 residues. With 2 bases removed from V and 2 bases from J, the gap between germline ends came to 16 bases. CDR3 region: CASSEVGLLGTYEQYF. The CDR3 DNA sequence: TGCGCCAGCAGTGAGGTGGGCCTCCTGGGCACCTACGAGCAGTACTTC.

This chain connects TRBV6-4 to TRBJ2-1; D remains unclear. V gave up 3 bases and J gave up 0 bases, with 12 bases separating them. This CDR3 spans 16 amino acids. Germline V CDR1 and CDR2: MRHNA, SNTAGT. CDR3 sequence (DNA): TGTGCCAGCAGTGAGGTGAGCGTATACTCCTACAATGAGCAGTTCTTC. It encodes CASSEVSVYSYNEQFF.

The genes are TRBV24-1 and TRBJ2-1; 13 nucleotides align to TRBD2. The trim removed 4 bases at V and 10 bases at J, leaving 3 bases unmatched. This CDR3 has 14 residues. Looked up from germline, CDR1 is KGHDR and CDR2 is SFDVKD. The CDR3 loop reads CATSDPGLAGEQFF. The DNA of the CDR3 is TGTGCCACCAGTGACCCGGGACTAGCGGGAGAGCAGTTCTTC.

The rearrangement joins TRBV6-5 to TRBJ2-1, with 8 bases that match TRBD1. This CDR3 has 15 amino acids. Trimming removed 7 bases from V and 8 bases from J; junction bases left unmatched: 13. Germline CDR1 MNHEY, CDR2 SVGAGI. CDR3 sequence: CASNYRGAPIDEQFF. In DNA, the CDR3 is TGTGCCAGCAACTACAGGGGGGCCCCAATAGATGAGCAGTTCTTC.

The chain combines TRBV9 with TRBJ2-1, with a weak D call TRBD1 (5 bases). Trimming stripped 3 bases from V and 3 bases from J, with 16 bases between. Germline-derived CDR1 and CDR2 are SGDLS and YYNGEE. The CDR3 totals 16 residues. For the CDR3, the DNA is TGTGCCAGCAGCGCCCGAATATTCCAGGGCTACAATGAGCAGTTCTTC. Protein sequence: CASSARIFQGYNEQFF.